Listed below are T cell receptor beta chains from one sample, sequenced in a study of control samples from healthy donors and cancer patients. The protocol was immunoSEQ multiplex PCR, while the TCRdb copy is restricted to in-frame clones and leaves out a portion. The profile shows 350,000 to 450,000 clones, 90% of them singletons. The material sequenced was PBMCs. The receptors were gathered from a man aged 40-49 years with head and neck cancer. CDR3s include the opening cysteine and the closing phenylalanine or tryptophan. Each record gives: clone size, D gene, V gene, J gene, CDR3 length, CDR3 DNA, CDR3 protein. D genes are given only for firm matches. The size of a clone is reported for some rows only, either as once, few or many, or as a class for expanded clones.

few	.	TRBV7-2	TRBJ2-1	16	TGTGCCAGCAGCTTAGGCGAGGACCCTTATTACAATGAGCAGTTCTTC	CASSLGEDPYYNEQFF
.	.	TRBV6-2/TRBV6-3	TRBJ2-5	14	TGTGCCAGCAGTCCCGGGCTCGGGGGAGAGACCCAGTACTTC	CASSPGLGGETQYF
.	.	TRBV5-1	TRBJ1-1	13	TGCGCCAGCAGCTTGGACTCGAACACTGAAGCTTTCTTT	CASSLDSNTEAFF
.	TRBD2	TRBV10-1	TRBJ2-2	18	TGCGCCAGCAGTGGATGGGCTAGCGGGGGTGCGAACACCGGGGAGCTGTTTTTT	CASSGWASGGANTGELFF
.	.	TRBV28	TRBJ2-1	15	TGTGCCAGCATCCCTTGGGAGGGGGCCGGGAATGAGCAGTTCTTC	CASIPWEGAGNEQFF
.	TRBD2	TRBV7-2	TRBJ2-1	14	TGTGCCAGCAGCTTAGGGCGGGGGGGCACTGAGCAGTTCTTC	CASSLGRGGTEQFF
.	.	TRBV12-3/TRBV12-4	TRBJ1-1	13	TGTGCCAGCAGTTTAAGGGGGTCTGCTGAAGCTTTCTTT	CASSLRGSAEAFF
.	.	TRBV7-9	TRBJ2-2	14	TGTGCCAGCAGCTTATCCCTCAACACCGGGGAGCTGTTTTTT	CASSLSLNTGELFF
.	.	TRBV7-3	TRBJ2-1	13	TGTGCCAGCAGCCCAGGGGTGAGGTATGAGCAGTTCTTC	CASSPGVRYEQFF
.	.	TRBV7-2	TRBJ2-2	14	TGTGCCAGCAGCTTACAGGGGACAACCGGGGAGCTGTTTTTT	CASSLQGTTGELFF
.	TRBD2	TRBV27	TRBJ2-1	17	TGTGCCAGCAGCAACACTAGCGGGAGGGTGTCGTACAATGAGCAGTTCTTC	CASSNTSGRVSYNEQFF
.	TRBD2	TRBV6-4	TRBJ2-1	16	TGTGCCAGCAGCTCACCCGGGGTAGCGGGACGAGGTGAGCAGTTCTTC	CASSSPGVAGRGEQFF
.	TRBD2	TRBV28	TRBJ2-7	15	TGTGCCAGCAGTTCCGGGACTAGCGGGACCCTCGAGCAGTACTTC	CASSSGTSGTLEQYF
.	.	TRBV5-1	TRBJ2-5	15	TGCGCCAGCAGCTTGGGGTACAGGGCTGGGGAGACCCAGTACTTC	CASSLGYRAGETQYF
.	TRBD1	TRBV29-1	TRBJ2-7	17	TGCAGCGTTGAAGGATTGCGGGACAGGGGTGATACCTACGAGCAGTACTTC	CSVEGLRDRGDTYEQYF
once	.	TRBV19	TRBJ2-2	13	TGTGCCAGTAGTAGGATTAACACCGGGGAGCTGTTTTTT	CASSRINTGELFF
.	.	TRBV30	TRBJ1-3	15	TGTGCCCGAAATAGGGCAGCGAAGTCTGGAAACACCATATATTTT	CARNRAAKSGNTIYF
.	.	TRBV5-4	TRBJ1-1	13	TGTGCCAGCAGCAGGGCGGGTGGGACTGAAGCTTTCTTT	CASSRAGGTEAFF
once	.	TRBV2	TRBJ2-3	14	TGTGCCAGCGCTTCAACGGTGGGGGCTGATACGCAGTATTTT	CASASTVGADTQYF
.	TRBD1	TRBV6-6	TRBJ2-7	15	TGTGCCAGCGGTACACCCGGGACAGGGGGGTACGAGCAGTACTTC	CASGTPGTGGYEQYF
.	TRBD1	TRBV3-1/TRBV3-2	TRBJ2-6	22	TGTGCCAGCAGCCAGACGACAAAGGTAGCCGGGACAGGGTCCTCTGGGGCCAACGTCCTGACTTTC	CASSQTTKVAGTGSSGANVLTF